This T cell receptor beta chain appears in the sequencing data of a study of T cell responses to AZD1222 COVID-19 vaccine. This CDR3 is 14 amino acids long. V shed 4 bases and J shed 0 bases, with 10 bases lying between them. Germline V gives CDR1 SGHDT, CDR2 YYEEEE. Libraries were prepared by immunoSEQ multiplex PCR; TCRdb keeps only in-frame clonotypes and omits some of them. The repertoire holds approximately 150,000 clones, with 88% as singletons. The receptor was derived from an adult in good health. The source was peripheral blood, collected on day 0 of MenACWY control vaccination. This chain connects TRBV5-6 to TRBJ1-2; TRBD1 is a possible D gene (6 bases). The CDR3 DNA is TGTGCCAGCAGCGCGACAGGACCTAACTATGGCTACACCTTC. Its translation: CASSATGPNYGYTF. The full variable domain, completed using reference TRBV5-6 and TRBJ1-2, is DAGVTQSPTHLIKTRGQQVTLRCSPKSGHDTVSWYQQALGQGPQFIFQYYEEEERQRGNFPDRFSGHQFPNYSSELNVNALLLGDSALYLCASSATGPNYGYTFGSGTRLTVV.